Shown below are 8 T cell receptor beta chains from a single sample sequenced in a study of OX40 agonist ivuxolimab in advanced cancers. Data came from immunoSEQ multiplex PCR; TCRdb stores just in-frame clones and leaves some out. Altogether about 67,000 clones are present, 75% to 90% being singletons, with the ten largest covering roughly 4%. This material consisted of CD4+ or CD8+ T cells sorted from blood, taken in a trial of the OX40 agonist ivuxolimab. The receptors derive from an adult with an advanced solid tumor such as melanoma, head and neck, liver or kidney cancer.

The V call is TRBV4-1, the J call TRBJ1-5, with D perhaps TRBD1 (6 bases). V was pared by 1 base and J by 5 bases, with 12 bases between. The CDR3 runs 15 residues. CDR1 and CDR2 from the germline V gene are MGHRA and YSYEKL. As DNA, the CDR3 is TGCGCCAGCAGCCAAGTGGCCGCAGGGGATCAGCCCCAGCATTTT. Encoded protein: CASSQVAAGDQPQHF.

A single count supports this clone. The rearrangement joins TRBV5-6 to TRBJ1-1, with D unresolved. CDR3 length: 12 amino acids. CDR1 and CDR2 from the germline V gene are SGHDT and YYEEEE. V gave up 0 bases and J gave up 8 bases, with 8 bases separating them. CDR3 sequence (DNA): TGTGCCAGCAGCTTGGGGGGTATGGAAGCTTTCTTT. Protein sequence: CASSLGGMEAFF. The entire variable domain, with the rest obtained from reference TRBV5-6 and TRBJ1-1, is as follows: DAGVTQSPTHLIKTRGQQVTLRCSPKSGHDTVSWYQQALGQGPQFIFQYYEEEERQRGNFPDRFSGHQFPNYSSELNVNALLLGDSALYLCASSLGGMEAFFGQGTRLTVV.

The chain joins TRBV9 to TRBJ1-1, with D possibly being TRBD1 (6 bases). CDR1 is SGDLS, CDR2 YYNGEE, per germline. The CDR3 runs to 15 residues. V was trimmed by 3 bases and J by 0 bases, leaving 12 bases between them. CDR3 sequence reads: CASSDRAGMNTEAFF. The CDR3 DNA reads as TGTGCCAGCAGCGACAGGGCTGGGATGAACACTGAAGCTTTCTTT.

The CDR3 loop is CSVASSGRASEQYF. The CDR3 DNA reads TGCAGCGTTGCCTCTAGCGGGAGGGCCTCCGAGCAGTACTTC. This chain connects TRBV29-1 to TRBJ2-7, with 12 bases matching TRBD2. Germline values: CDR1 SQVTM, CDR2 ANQGSEA. The CDR3 covers 14 residues. V lost 4 bases, J lost 6 bases, and 7 bases stayed unmatched.

The V gene is TRBV6-5, the J gene TRBJ1-3; D unresolved. Trimming removed 4 bases from V and 0 bases from J, with 13 bases in between. The germline CDR1 and CDR2 sequences are MNHEY and SVGAGI. This CDR3 comprises 16 residues. CDR3 nucleotides: TGTGCCAGCAGTTTAGGACGGGCCGCCTCTGGAAACACCATATATTTT. Protein sequence: CASSLGRAASGNTIYF.

The V call is TRBV30, the J call TRBJ1-5; TRBD1 agrees at 7 bases. The germline V gene has CDR1 GTSNPN and CDR2 SVGIG (reference sequence). V was clipped by 0 bases and J by 6 bases; unmatched bases: 11. The CDR3 totals 16 residues. CDR3 sequence: CAWSVQGMTGIQPQHF. CDR3 DNA: TGTGCCTGGAGTGTACAAGGAATGACAGGGATTCAGCCCCAGCATTTT.

This chain connects TRBV19 to TRBJ1-5, with 9 bases fitting TRBD1. The CDR3 has 17 amino acids. With 3 bases clipped from V and 0 bases from J, the junction kept 6 bases outside the gene matches. CDR1 and CDR2 from the germline V gene are LNHDA and SQIVND (reference sequence). The CDR3 is CASSIGQGRYSNQPQHF. CDR3 nucleotide sequence: TGTGCCAGTAGTATCGGACAGGGGAGATATAGCAATCAGCCCCAGCATTTT. Full variable domain (rest looked up from reference TRBV19 and TRBJ1-5): DGGITQSPKYLFRKEGQNVTLSCEQNLNHDAMYWYRQDPGQGLRLIYYSQIVNDFQKGDIAEGYSVSREKKESFPLTVTSAQKNPTAFYLCASSIGQGRYSNQPQHFGDGTRLSIL.

The chain couples TRBV29-1 to TRBJ2-7; D perhaps matches TRBD1 (5 bases). The CDR3 runs to 14 residues. The germline V gene encodes CDR1 SQVTM and CDR2 ANQGSEA. V lost 4 bases, J lost 1 base, and 14 bases lay in between. CDR3 amino acids: CSVVFVQGSYEQYF. The CDR3 DNA sequence: TGCAGCGTTGTATTCGTCCAGGGTTCCTACGAGCAGTACTTC.